Below, 4 T cell receptor beta chains from the same sample are listed, as sequenced in a study of CD8 T cells in ankylosing spondylitis. Their cognate antigens are unknown. Findings and caveats of the study: Apparently characteristic of ankylosing spondylitis blood was a TCR beta motif (under ten highly homologous variants).

MiXCR, applied by TCRdb to the 5' RACE reads, yields one record per CDR3 protein. The table includes 470,000 or so distinct CDR3 sequences, about 24% detected once. Sequencing was done on a sample of blood, either unsorted or a sorted T cell fraction (not recorded which). The receptors were gathered from a male donor with ankylosing spondylitis.

The chain couples TRBV5-1 to TRBJ2-4, with 11 bases identical to TRBD1. The trim removed 0 bases at V and 5 bases at J, leaving 10 bases unmatched. This CDR3 has 18 residues. The germline CDR1 and CDR2 sequences are SGHRS and YFSETQ. The DNA for the CDR3 is TGCGCCAGCAGCTTGGGGAATAGGACAGGGGGCCTGGAAAACATTCAGTACTTC. The encoded protein is CASSLGNRTGGLENIQYF. Supplemented by reference TRBV5-1 and TRBJ2-4, the full variable domain reads KAGVTQTPRYLIKTRGQQVTLSCSPISGHRSVSWYQQTPGQGLQFLFEYFSETQRNKGNFPGRFSGRQFSNSRSEMNVSTLELGDSALYLCASSLGNRTGGLENIQYFGAGTRLSVL.

This clonotype was observed at least ten times. The chain carries TRBV7-9 and TRBJ2-1; 13 nucleotides match TRBD2. V lost 3 bases to trimming and J lost 3 bases; unmatched junction nucleotides: 2. From germline, CDR1 is SEHNR and CDR2 FQNEAQ (reference sequence). The CDR3 is 16 residues long. This CDR3 reads CASSLGTSGIYNEQFF. DNA of the CDR3: TGTGCCAGCAGCTTGGGGACTAGCGGGATCTACAATGAGCAGTTCTTC.

J is TRBJ1-2 and V is TRBV7-9, with D perhaps TRBD1 (5 bases). The germline gives CDR1 SEHNR, CDR2 FQNEAQ (reference sequence). Between the trimmed V and J ends, which lost 5 bases and 5 bases, there was a span of 21 bases. CDR3 length: 16 amino acids. CDR3 in amino acids: CASSARGFTEGYGYTF. The CDR3 DNA reads TGTGCCAGCAGCGCCCGGGGGTTCACCGAGGGTTATGGCTACACCTTC.

The chain has TRBV6-2 or TRBV6-3 and TRBJ2-2; D unclear. Germline V gene sequence: CDR1 MNHEY, CDR2 SVGEGT. The V gene lost 2 bases and the J gene lost 9 bases, with 7 bases spanning the gap. CDR3 size: 12 residues. The CDR3 loop is CASSYPERELFF. CDR3 DNA: TGTGCCAGCAGTTACCCCGAGAGGGAGCTGTTTTTT.